The 10 T cell receptor beta chains given below trace back to one sample, sequenced in a study of identical twins. TCRdb re-analysed the 5' RACE reads in MiXCR, keeping a single row per CDR3 protein. The data contain 1.5 million to 2 million distinct CDR3 sequences, 25% to 35% of them singletons. Sequenced material: cord blood. The receptors come from a newborn girl in good health.

The chain couples TRBV4-2 to TRBJ1-4; TRBD1 aligns across 10 bases. Per the germline V gene, CDR1 is LGHNA and CDR2 is YNFKEQ. The ends lost 2 bases at V and 7 bases at J; junction bases unmatched: 4. The CDR3 covers 15 residues. CDR3 sequence: CASSQLGTGVEKLFF. The DNA for the CDR3 is TGTGCCAGCAGCCAACTCGGGACAGGGGTTGAAAAACTGTTTTTT.

This rearrangement joins TRBV6-6 to TRBJ2-1, with 10 bases identical to TRBD1. The CDR3 runs to 13 residues. Germline V gene sequence: CDR1 MNHNY, CDR2 SVGAGI (reference sequence). J gave up 5 bases and V 9 bases, and 4 bases lay outside the gene matches. The CDR3 sequence is CASMDRGNNEQFF. The CDR3 coding sequence is TGTGCCAGTATGGACAGGGGGAACAATGAGCAGTTCTTC.

This clonotype was seen a handful of times. The rearrangement uses TRBV6-1 and TRBJ1-2; D gene uncertain. Germline values: CDR1 MNHNS, CDR2 SASEGT. Trimming took off 8 bases at V and 5 bases at J, with 9 bases between the two ends. CDR3 length: 11 residues. This CDR3 is CASGTSYGYTF. The DNA of the CDR3 is TGTGCCAGCGGTACATCGTATGGCTACACCTTC.

The chain is built from TRBV28 and TRBJ2-2; the D is unclear. Trimming removed 10 bases from V and 2 bases from J, with 11 bases in between. Looked up from germline, CDR1 is MDHEN and CDR2 is SYDVKM. The CDR3 consists of 13 residues. The CDR3 is CATVLYNTGELFF. For the CDR3, the DNA is TGTGCCACCGTATTATATAACACCGGGGAGCTGTTTTTT.

This chain connects TRBV19 to TRBJ2-1; TRBD1 matches at 8 bases. This CDR3 spans 16 amino acids. With 3 bases clipped from V and 4 bases from J, the junction kept 8 bases outside the gene matches. Germline V CDR1 and CDR2: LNHDA, SQIVND (reference sequence). CDR3 DNA: TGTGCCAGTAGTATTTTCAGGGGGCCCCCTTACAATGAGCAGTTCTTC. Translation gives CASSIFRGPPYNEQFF.

The V call is TRBV18, the J call TRBJ2-1, with 15 bases fitting TRBD2. The DNA matches TRBJ2-7 better at its end, which makes the J call doubtful. Germline values: CDR1 KGHSH, CDR2 LQKENI. The CDR3 length is 17 residues. The CDR3 region has the DNA TGTGCCAGCTCACCCGGACTAGCGGGGGGGCACTACAATGAGCAGTACTTC. This gives the protein CASSPGLAGGHYNEQYF.

In this sample, this clonotype turned up a few times. The rearrangement uses TRBV4-2 and TRBJ2-3; 8 positions agree with TRBD2. Germline CDR1 LGHNA, CDR2 YNFKEQ. After removal of 2 bases from V and 1 base from J, the junction contained 5 bases not matched to a gene. The CDR3 sequence is 16 residues long. This CDR3 is CASSQNAGLGTDTQYF. In DNA form, the CDR3 reads TGTGCCAGCAGCCAAAATGCGGGACTAGGCACAGATACGCAGTATTTT.

The table lists this clonotype with many counts. The chain links TRBV5-5 to TRBJ2-3; unclear D gene. V lost 0 bases to trimming and J lost 5 bases, with 13 bases between them. The germline V gene has CDR1 SGHKS and CDR2 YYEKEE (reference sequence). This CDR3 is 15 amino acids long. The CDR3 sequence is CASSLGVPRLDTQYF. CDR3 DNA sequence: TGTGCCAGCAGCTTGGGTGTACCTCGCCTAGATACGCAGTATTTT.

The gene calls are TRBV27 and TRBJ2-2; a weak D match, TRBD2 (5 bases). Per germline, CDR1 MNHEY and CDR2 SMNVEV (reference sequence). This CDR3 region has 17 residues. V lost 0 bases and J lost 4, with 15 bases in between. The DNA for the CDR3 is TGTGCCAGCAGTTTATCGAGAGGAGGACCGGTCACCGGGGAGCTGTTTTTT. It translates to CASSLSRGGPVTGELFF.

The chain joins TRBV7-2 to TRBJ1-4; unclear D gene. Trimming pared 4 bases from V and 5 bases from J, leaving 17 bases between. CDR3 length: 16 residues. Looked up from germline, CDR1 is SGHTA and CDR2 is FQGNSA. CDR3 coding DNA: TGTGCCAGCAGCTCGCAGTACCGTTTAGACAATGAAAAACTGTTTTTT. This encodes CASSSQYRLDNEKLFF.